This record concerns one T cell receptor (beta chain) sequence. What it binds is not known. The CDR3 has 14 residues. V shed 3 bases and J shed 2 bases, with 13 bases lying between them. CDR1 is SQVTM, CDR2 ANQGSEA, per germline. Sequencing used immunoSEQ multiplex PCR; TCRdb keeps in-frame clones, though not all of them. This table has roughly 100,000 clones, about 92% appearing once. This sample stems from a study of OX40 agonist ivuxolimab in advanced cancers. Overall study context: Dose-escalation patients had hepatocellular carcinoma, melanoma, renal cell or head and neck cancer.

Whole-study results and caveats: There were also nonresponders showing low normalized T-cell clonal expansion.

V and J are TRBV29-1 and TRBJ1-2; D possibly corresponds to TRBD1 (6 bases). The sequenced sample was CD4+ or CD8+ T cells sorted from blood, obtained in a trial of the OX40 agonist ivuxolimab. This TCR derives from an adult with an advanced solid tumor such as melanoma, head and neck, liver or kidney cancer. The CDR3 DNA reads TGCAGCGTTGAGCAGGGGACCTCGAACTATGGCTACACCTTC. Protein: CSVEQGTSNYGYTF.